The 3 T cell receptor beta chains listed next were all sequenced from one sample in a study of OX40 agonist ivuxolimab in advanced cancers. The protocol was immunoSEQ multiplex PCR, while the TCRdb copy is restricted to in-frame clones and leaves out a portion. There are some 76,000 clones in the sample; approximately 90% occur only once, and less than 10% lies in the top ten. The sequencing used CD4+ or CD8+ T cells sorted from blood, collected in a trial of the OX40 agonist ivuxolimab. All receptors derive from an adult with an advanced solid tumor such as melanoma, head and neck, liver or kidney cancer.

This chain links TRBV23-1 with TRBJ2-7, with no clear D. TRBV23-1 is sorted into the ORF group, with uncertain function. V lost 6 bases and J 1 base, leaving 13 bases between the germline ends. This CDR3 contains 14 residues. CDR3 bases: TGCGCCAGCAGCCAAGGGAAGGGTTCCTACGAGCAGTACTTC. Protein product: CASSQGKGSYEQYF.

The chain is built from TRBV5-6 and TRBJ1-1; D is perhaps TRBD1 (6 bases). The V and J ends lost 2 bases and 4 bases respectively, with 21 bases between them. This CDR3 has 17 amino acids. Germline V CDR1 and CDR2: SGHDT, YYEEEE. This CDR3 reads CASSFPSGWGAGTEAFF. CDR3 bases: TGTGCCAGCAGCTTCCCCTCGGGCTGGGGGGCTGGCACTGAAGCTTTCTTT.

Regarding this clone: At one of its ends the junction is not consistent with the germline gene, which may arise from a read error. The V and J genes are TRBV6-1 and TRBJ2-7; D unresolved. This CDR3 contains 14 residues. Germline CDR1 and CDR2: MNHNS and SASEGT. The CDR3 nucleotides are TGTGCCAGCAGCGAAGCTACACAGTACGGCGAGCAGTACTTC. Translating it yields CASSEATQYGEQYF.